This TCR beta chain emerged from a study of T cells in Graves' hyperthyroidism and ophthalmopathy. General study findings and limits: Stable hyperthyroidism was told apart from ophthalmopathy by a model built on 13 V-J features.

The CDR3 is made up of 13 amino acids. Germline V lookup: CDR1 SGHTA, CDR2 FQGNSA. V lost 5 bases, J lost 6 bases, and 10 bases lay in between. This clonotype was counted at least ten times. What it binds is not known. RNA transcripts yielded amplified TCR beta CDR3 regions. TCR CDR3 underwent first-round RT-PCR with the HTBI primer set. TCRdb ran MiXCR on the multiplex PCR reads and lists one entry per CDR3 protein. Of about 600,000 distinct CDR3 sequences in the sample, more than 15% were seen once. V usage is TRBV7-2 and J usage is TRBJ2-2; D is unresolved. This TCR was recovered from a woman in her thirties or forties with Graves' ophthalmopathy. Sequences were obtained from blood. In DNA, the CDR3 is TGTGCCAGCAGCAACCACATACCCGGGGAGCTGTTTTTT. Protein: CASSNHIPGELFF.